One and the same sample provided the 3 T cell receptor beta chains below, sequenced in a study of cytomegalovirus exposure and HLA in healthy donors. PCR was performed using 60 Vbeta and 13 Jbeta primers. Sequencing was performed with immunoSEQ multiplex PCR; in TCRdb, only in-frame clones are kept and a portion is missing. The sample shows under 150,000 clones, 67% of them seen only once. The sample comprised PBMCs. These receptors all stem from a man in his late teens or twenties in good health and CMV-seropositive.

About this clone: Mismatch with germline at one junction end may stem from a read error. The chain carries TRBV6-1 and TRBJ2-3, with 7 nucleotides matching TRBD1. Looked up from germline, CDR1 is MNHNS and CDR2 is SASEGT. The CDR3 extends over 12 amino acids. Here the CDR3 reads CASISAGQVPLF. CDR3 DNA sequence: TGTGCCAGCATCTCAGCCGGACAGGTCCCCCTTTTT.

The chain couples TRBV19 to TRBJ1-1; D call uncertain. Trimming removed 2 bases from V and 1 base from J, with 2 bases in between. CDR1 is LNHDA and CDR2 is SQIVND in the germline V gene (reference sequence). The CDR3 consists of 12 residues. The DNA of the CDR3 is TGTGCCAGTAGTATACAGAACACTGAAGCTTTCTTT. This gives the protein CASSIQNTEAFF.

The chain links TRBV5-1 to TRBJ2-5, with TRBD1 matching over 12 bases. Trimming removed 1 base from V and 5 bases from J; junction bases left unmatched: 6. The length of the CDR3 is 16 residues. CDR1 and CDR2 from the germline V gene are SGHRS and YFSETQ. The CDR3 nucleotides are TGCGCCAGCAGCTTGACCGGGACAGGGGGCGCGGAGACCCAGTACTTC. Amino acid sequence: CASSLTGTGGAETQYF.